This TCR beta chain was sequenced for a study of blood T cell repertoires in COVID-19. In germline, CDR1 is GTSNPN, CDR2 SVGIG (reference sequence). This CDR3 is built from 14 residues. Germline trimming cut 5 bases from V and 2 bases from J; bases unmatched to any gene: 8. As processed by the authors: How many nucleated cells were present was estimated from reference gene primer amplification. Repertoires were generated with immunoSEQ multiplex PCR, while TCRdb's copy carries only in-frame clones and drops some. V and J calls and clone size are given by that table; D and trimming were obtained from the DNA. The sample lists roughly 32,000 clones; 80% to 90% were seen once.

This sequence joins TRBV30 and TRBJ1-2; 7 bases match TRBD1. The sample was peripheral blood. The sequence was obtained from a human donor in a cohort sampled during active COVID-19. CDR3 nucleotide sequence: TGTGCCTGGGGTGGGGACAGCGCCAACTATGGCTACACCTTC. Translating gives CAWGGDSANYGYTF. Combining the CDR3 with reference TRBV30 and TRBJ1-2 gives the whole variable domain SQTIHQWPATLVQPVGSPLSLECTVEGTSNPNLYWYRQAAGRGLQLLFYSVGIGQISSEVPQNLSASRPQDRQFILSSKKLLLSDSGFYLCAWGGDSANYGYTFGSGTRLTVV.